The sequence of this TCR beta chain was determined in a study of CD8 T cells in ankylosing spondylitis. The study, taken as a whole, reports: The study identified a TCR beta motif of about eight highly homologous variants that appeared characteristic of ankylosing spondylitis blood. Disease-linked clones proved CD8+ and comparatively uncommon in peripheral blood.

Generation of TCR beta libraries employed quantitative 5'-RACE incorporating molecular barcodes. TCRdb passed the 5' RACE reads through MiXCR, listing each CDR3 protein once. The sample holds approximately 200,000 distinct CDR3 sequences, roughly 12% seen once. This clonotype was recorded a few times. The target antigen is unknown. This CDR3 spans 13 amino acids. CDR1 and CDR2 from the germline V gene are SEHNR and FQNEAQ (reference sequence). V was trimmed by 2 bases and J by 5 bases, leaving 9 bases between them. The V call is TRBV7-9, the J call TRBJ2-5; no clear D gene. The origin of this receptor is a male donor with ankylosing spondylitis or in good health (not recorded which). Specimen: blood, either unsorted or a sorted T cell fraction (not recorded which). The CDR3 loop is CASSLSLVETQYF. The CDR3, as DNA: TGTGCCAGCAGCTTAAGTCTAGTCGAGACCCAGTACTTC.